This TCR beta chain appears in the sequencing data of a study of blood T cell repertoires in COVID-19. In the study overall: From the United States, Italy and Spain came samples of acute and convalescent COVID-19. Sources were T cells, B-cell-depleted T cells, or PBMCs; the material itself was cDNA or gDNA.

In the source study's methods: From reference gene primer amplification, estimates of nucleated cell counts were derived. Produced via immunoSEQ multiplex PCR; TCRdb's table is partial and in-frame only. V, J and clone size were drawn from that table, and D and trimming were deduced from the DNA. The sample has fewer than 200,000 clones, around 81% seen once. Seattle researchers signed up patients amid active infection and tracked them longitudinally. Material: peripheral blood. The TCR was taken from a woman at least 80 years old with COVID-19, enrolled during active disease.

The chain's CDR3 is CASSQGRLAGPNNEQFF. CDR3 bases: TGCGCCAGCAGCCAAGGCCGACTAGCGGGCCCTAACAATGAGCAGTTCTTC. The chain employs TRBV4-1 and TRBJ2-1, with 10 bases matching TRBD2. V lost 1 base and J lost 5; bases outside the gene matches: 8. The CDR3 has 17 amino acids. Germline CDR1 reads MGHRA; CDR2 reads YSYEKL.